The TCR beta chain described here comes from a study of a mutant IDH1 vaccine in newly diagnosed glioma. Across the study: Sex distribution of treated patients was about 62% male and roughly 40% female; mean age was roughly 37 years. Every participant had undergone radiotherapy, temozolomide, or both before, and most underwent both. Broader study findings: Vaccine-induced responses were seen in approximately 93% of patients, spanning several MHC alleles.

V was pared by 6 bases and J by 4 bases, with 9 bases between. The CDR3 is 12 residues long. Germline CDR1 SEHNR, CDR2 FQNEAQ (reference sequence). Some clones are missing from TCRdb's copy, which holds only in-frame ones; the method was immunoSEQ multiplex PCR. Among 30,000 to 40,000 clones listed, around 90% were seen once. Details on this clone: The antigen remains undetermined.

The time point denotes: baseline, week 1 (first vaccination visit). As to treatment: pre-vaccination baseline after standard-of-care therapy. The chain employs TRBV7-9 and TRBJ2-5, with TRBD1 as a possible D gene (6 bases). The TCR sequence derives from a man aged 18 to 35 with glioma. Sequenced here: PBMCs, sampled from a glioma patient treated with radiotherapy, temozolomide or both. CDR3 DNA sequence: TGTGCCAGCAGAGACAGGTCAGAGACCCAGTACTTC. This encodes CASRDRSETQYF.